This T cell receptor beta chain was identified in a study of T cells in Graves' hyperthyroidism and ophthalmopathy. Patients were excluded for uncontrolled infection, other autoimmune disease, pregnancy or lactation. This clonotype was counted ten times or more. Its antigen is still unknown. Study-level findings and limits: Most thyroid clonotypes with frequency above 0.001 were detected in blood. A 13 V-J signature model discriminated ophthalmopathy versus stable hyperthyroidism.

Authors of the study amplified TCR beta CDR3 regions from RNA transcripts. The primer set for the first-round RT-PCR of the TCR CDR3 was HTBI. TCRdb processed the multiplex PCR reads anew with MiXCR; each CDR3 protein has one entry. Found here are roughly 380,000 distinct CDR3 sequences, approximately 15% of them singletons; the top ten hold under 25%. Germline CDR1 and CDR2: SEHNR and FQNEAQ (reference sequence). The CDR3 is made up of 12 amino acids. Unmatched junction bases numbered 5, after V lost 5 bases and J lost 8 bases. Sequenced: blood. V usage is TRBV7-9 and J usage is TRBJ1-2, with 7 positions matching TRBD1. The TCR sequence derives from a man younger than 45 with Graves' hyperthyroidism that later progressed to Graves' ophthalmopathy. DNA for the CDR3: TGTGCCAGCAGCGTGACAGGGAAGGGCTACACCTTC. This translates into CASSVTGKGYTF.